This TCR beta chain was sequenced in a study of response to subunit inactivated influenza vaccine. This clonotype was counted many times. This CDR3 contains 15 residues. Germline CDR1 is LGHDT and CDR2 is YNNKEL (reference sequence). With V trimmed by 4 bases and J by 4 bases, 5 bases remained unmatched. From the RT-PCR reads, TCRdb called clonotypes with MiXCR, one entry per CDR3 protein. The table shows about 570,000 distinct CDR3 sequences, with around 11% occurring only once. This sample also appeared in a second study, on T cells expressing NK-cell markers. That paper states: A 5'RACE template switching approach incorporating UMIs was used to make TCR beta cDNA. The CD3+CD56-NKG2C+ fraction of a few donors was likewise dominated by these clonotypes.

The sequenced sample was PBMCs from blood, obtained on the day of vaccination. V and J are TRBV3-1 and TRBJ2-2, with TRBD2 matching 8 bases. The TCR originated in a man in his forties or fifties who received an inactivated influenza vaccine. The DNA of the CDR3 is TGTGCCAGCAGCCCGGGACTAGTTTCCACCGGGGAGCTGTTTTTT. It specifies CASSPGLVSTGELFF.